Listed below are T cell receptor beta chains from one sample, sequenced in a study of cytomegalovirus exposure and HLA in healthy donors. Produced via immunoSEQ multiplex PCR; TCRdb's table is partial and in-frame only. The top ten hold about 7.4% of the sample, which has about 160,000 clones, over 70% seen once. The sample comprised PBMCs. These receptors were obtained from a male donor in good health and CMV-seropositive. Each CDR3 is given with its conserved first and last residue. The D gene is left open where the match is weak. Size is omitted from some rows. Given values are once, few, many or a class for expanded clones.

V gene: TRBV2; clone size: .; J gene: TRBJ1-2; D gene: TRBD1; CDR3 DNA: TGTGCCAGCAGTGACAGGGGGGTTGGCTATGGCTACACCTTC; CDR3 protein: CASSDRGVGYGYTF
V gene: TRBV27; clone size: .; J gene: TRBJ1-2; D gene: .; CDR3 DNA: TGTGCCAGCACAAATCTCGGGTCCGGGTCAGCCTATGGCTACACCTTC; CDR3 protein: CASTNLGSGSAYGYTF
V gene: TRBV13; clone size: .; J gene: TRBJ1-2; D gene: .; CDR3 DNA: TGTGCCAGCAGTTCGGTCGCGGGTGCGCGAGAGGGCTACACCTTC; CDR3 protein: CASSSVAGAREGYTF
V gene: TRBV7-3; clone size: .; J gene: TRBJ2-3; D gene: .; CDR3 DNA: TGTGCCAGCAGCCGCCAAGCCCAGGAGGGAGGTACGCAGTATTTT; CDR3 protein: CASSRQAQEGGTQYF
V gene: TRBV2; clone size: .; J gene: TRBJ2-2; D gene: TRBD1; CDR3 DNA: TGTGCCAGCAGTCAAACAGGGGACACCGGGGAGCTGTTTTTT; CDR3 protein: CASSQTGDTGELFF
V gene: TRBV2; clone size: .; J gene: TRBJ1-6; D gene: .; CDR3 DNA: TGTGCCAGCGTCACAGGGACGAATTCACCCCTCCACTTT; CDR3 protein: CASVTGTNSPLHF
V gene: TRBV30; clone size: .; J gene: TRBJ2-1; D gene: .; CDR3 DNA: TGTGCCTGGAGTACGACCGACAGCGCGAATGAGCAGTTCTTC; CDR3 protein: CAWSTTDSANEQFF
V gene: TRBV19; clone size: .; J gene: TRBJ1-1; D gene: .; CDR3 DNA: TGTGCCAGTAGTATACTAGGGGCACCCTTGAACACTGAAGCTTTCTTT; CDR3 protein: CASSILGAPLNTEAFF
V gene: TRBV6-1; clone size: few; J gene: TRBJ2-7; D gene: .; CDR3 DNA: TGTGCCACTTTGAGGACAGCGGGACCCTACGAGCAGTACTTC; CDR3 protein: CATLRTAGPYEQYF
V gene: TRBV4-1; clone size: .; J gene: TRBJ2-2; D gene: .; CDR3 DNA: TGCGCCAGCAGCTCGCGCGGGGGCCCGAACACCGGGGAGCTGTTTTTT; CDR3 protein: CASSSRGGPNTGELFF
V gene: TRBV7-3; clone size: .; J gene: TRBJ1-1; D gene: .; CDR3 DNA: TGTGCCAGCAGCTTATCGGGGGGAGCCACTGAAGCTTTCTTT; CDR3 protein: CASSLSGGATEAFF
V gene: TRBV2; clone size: .; J gene: TRBJ1-6; D gene: TRBD1; CDR3 DNA: TGTGCCAGCAGATACAGGGGACCGGCAGACAATTCACCCCTCCACTTT; CDR3 protein: CASRYRGPADNSPLHF
V gene: TRBV11-1; clone size: .; J gene: TRBJ1-2; D gene: TRBD1; CDR3 DNA: TGTGCCAGCAGCCCTGCCGGGACAGGGTTTCTTTATGGCTACACCTTC; CDR3 protein: CASSPAGTGFLYGYTF
V gene: TRBV11-2; clone size: .; J gene: TRBJ2-2; D gene: TRBD2; CDR3 DNA: TGTGCCAGCAGCTTAAGGGCTAGCGGGTATCCCGGGGAGCTGTTTTTT; CDR3 protein: CASSLRASGYPGELFF
V gene: TRBV7-9; clone size: .; J gene: TRBJ2-7; D gene: TRBD1; CDR3 DNA: TGTGCCAGCAGCTTAGCGGGACAGGGAAATAGAAAGTACTTC; CDR3 protein: CASSLAGQGNRKYF
V gene: TRBV13; clone size: .; J gene: TRBJ2-5; D gene: TRBD2; CDR3 DNA: TGTGCCAGCAGGACTAGCTGGGGGGAGACCCAGTACTTC; CDR3 protein: CASRTSWGETQYF
V gene: TRBV27; clone size: .; J gene: TRBJ1-1; D gene: TRBD1; CDR3 DNA: TGTGCCAGCCTCCCAGGGGGCCGGGGAGACACTGAAGCTTTCTTT; CDR3 protein: CASLPGGRGDTEAFF
V gene: TRBV10-3; clone size: .; J gene: TRBJ1-2; D gene: .; CDR3 DNA: TGTGCCATCAGGAGGGTCGGGGACAATGGCTACACCTTC; CDR3 protein: CAIRRVGDNGYTF
V gene: TRBV7-9; clone size: .; J gene: TRBJ1-5; D gene: .; CDR3 DNA: TGTGCCAGCAGCTTAGGTCCAAATCAGCCCCAGCATTTT; CDR3 protein: CASSLGPNQPQHF
V gene: TRBV18; clone size: .; J gene: TRBJ2-1; D gene: .; CDR3 DNA: TGTGCCAGCTCCCTTCCAGGGGAGTACTACAATGAGCAGTTCTTC; CDR3 protein: CASSLPGEYYNEQFF
V gene: TRBV4-1; clone size: .; J gene: TRBJ2-4; D gene: TRBD1; CDR3 DNA: TGCGCCAGCAGCCAAGGGTGGATAGGGACAGTAGCCAAAAACATTCAGTACTTC; CDR3 protein: CASSQGWIGTVAKNIQYF
V gene: TRBV12-5; clone size: once; J gene: TRBJ2-5; D gene: TRBD1; CDR3 DNA: TGTGCTAGTGTAGCGGGGGACAGGGGGTCAGAGACCCAGTACTTC; CDR3 protein: CASVAGDRGSETQYF
V gene: TRBV9; clone size: .; J gene: TRBJ2-3; D gene: .; CDR3 DNA: TGTGCCAGCAGCATCAGCAGGGGAACCGATACGCAGTATTTT; CDR3 protein: CASSISRGTDTQYF
V gene: TRBV19; clone size: .; J gene: TRBJ2-7; D gene: .; CDR3 DNA: TGTGCCAGTAGTATCACGGGAATCGAGCAGTACTTC; CDR3 protein: CASSITGIEQYF
V gene: TRBV5-4; clone size: few; J gene: TRBJ1-1; D gene: .; CDR3 DNA: TGTGCCAGCAGCTTACCAGGGACTGAAGCTTTCTTT; CDR3 protein: CASSLPGTEAFF
V gene: TRBV25-1; clone size: .; J gene: TRBJ2-7; D gene: TRBD1; CDR3 DNA: TGTGCCAGCAGTGAAAGAGCCGGGACAGCAGCCTACGAGCAGTACTTC; CDR3 protein: CASSERAGTAAYEQYF
V gene: TRBV7-2; clone size: .; J gene: TRBJ1-2; D gene: TRBD1; CDR3 DNA: TGTGCCAGCACCCTTCACAGGGGCCTGGGGGGCTACACCTTC; CDR3 protein: CASTLHRGLGGYTF
V gene: TRBV15; clone size: once; J gene: TRBJ1-2; D gene: .; CDR3 DNA: TGTGCCACCAGCAGAGGTCGAGCTAACTATGGCTACACCTTC; CDR3 protein: CATSRGRANYGYTF
V gene: TRBV30; clone size: .; J gene: TRBJ2-7; D gene: TRBD2; CDR3 DNA: TGTGCCTGGAGCCAACTTGGCGGGGGGAGTTCCTACGAGCAGTACTTC; CDR3 protein: CAWSQLGGGSSYEQYF
V gene: TRBV6-5; clone size: .; J gene: TRBJ2-1; D gene: TRBD2; CDR3 DNA: TGTGCCAGCAGTTACTTGGTAGCGGGTAAAGACAATGAGCAGTTCTTC; CDR3 protein: CASSYLVAGKDNEQFF
V gene: TRBV7-9; clone size: .; J gene: TRBJ2-1; D gene: .; CDR3 DNA: TGTGCCAGCAGCTTAGGGACAGACAGGCATGAGCAGTTCTTC; CDR3 protein: CASSLGTDRHEQFF
V gene: TRBV4-1; clone size: .; J gene: TRBJ1-4; D gene: .; CDR3 DNA: TGCGCCAGCAGCCAACCTGGGAGGCACCCTAATGAAAAACTGTTTTTT; CDR3 protein: CASSQPGRHPNEKLFF
V gene: TRBV19; clone size: once; J gene: TRBJ2-1; D gene: .; CDR3 DNA: TGTGCCAGTAGTATCGGTGGGGGACACCTCAATGAGCAGTTCTTC; CDR3 protein: CASSIGGGHLNEQFF
V gene: TRBV30; clone size: .; J gene: TRBJ2-7; D gene: TRBD2; CDR3 DNA: TGTGCCTGGAGTGGGCGCGGCGGGGGATACGAGCAGTACTTC; CDR3 protein: CAWSGRGGGYEQYF
V gene: TRBV6-5; clone size: .; J gene: TRBJ1-2; D gene: TRBD1; CDR3 DNA: TGTGCCAGCGTGGGGGGCAGGGGGAACTATGGCTACACCTTC; CDR3 protein: CASVGGRGNYGYTF
V gene: TRBV19; clone size: .; J gene: TRBJ2-2; D gene: .; CDR3 DNA: TGTGCCAGTAGTATCTACACCTCAGGGGTAGCCGGGGAGCTGTTTTTT; CDR3 protein: CASSIYTSGVAGELFF
V gene: TRBV7-2; clone size: .; J gene: TRBJ2-3; D gene: TRBD1; CDR3 DNA: TGTGCCAGCAGCCCGGGGACAGGGGGCGATACGCAGTATTTT; CDR3 protein: CASSPGTGGDTQYF
V gene: TRBV4-3; clone size: .; J gene: TRBJ2-7; D gene: .; CDR3 DNA: TGCGCCAGCAGCCAAGACTCCCAGGCTACCTACGAGCAGTACTTC; CDR3 protein: CASSQDSQATYEQYF
V gene: TRBV7-3; clone size: .; J gene: TRBJ2-4; D gene: TRBD2; CDR3 DNA: TGTGCCAGCAGCCTGGGGGGGACGGCCAAAAACATTCAGTACTTC; CDR3 protein: CASSLGGTAKNIQYF
V gene: TRBV5-6; clone size: .; J gene: TRBJ1-2; D gene: .; CDR3 DNA: TGTGCCAGCAGCCCTACAGGGTTGGATGGCTACACCTTC; CDR3 protein: CASSPTGLDGYTF
V gene: TRBV30; clone size: .; J gene: TRBJ1-6; D gene: .; CDR3 DNA: TGTGCCTGGAGTCAGAGGAATTCACCCCTCCACTTT; CDR3 protein: CAWSQRNSPLHF
V gene: TRBV29-1; clone size: .; J gene: TRBJ2-2; D gene: TRBD2; CDR3 DNA: TGCAGCGTTGAAGTAAAGGGAACTAGCGGGGATCCGAACACCGGGGAGCTGTTTTTT; CDR3 protein: CSVEVKGTSGDPNTGELFF
V gene: TRBV7-9; clone size: .; J gene: TRBJ2-6; D gene: .; CDR3 DNA: TGTGCCAGCAGCCAAGAGTCGTCCGGGGCCAACGTCCTGACTTTC; CDR3 protein: CASSQESSGANVLTF
V gene: TRBV9; clone size: .; J gene: TRBJ1-1; D gene: .; CDR3 DNA: TGTGCCAGCAGTGGGTGGTCGGGGGAGGACGGGGGGAAAGCTTTCTTT; CDR3 protein: CASSGWSGEDGGKAFF
V gene: TRBV5-1; clone size: .; J gene: TRBJ2-3; D gene: .; CDR3 DNA: TGCGCCAGCAGACTTGCCCCCCAAGCGGATACGCAGTATTTT; CDR3 protein: CASRLAPQADTQYF
V gene: TRBV4-1; clone size: .; J gene: TRBJ2-7; D gene: .; CDR3 DNA: TGCGCCAGCAGCCCGGGACTCCGATCCTACGAGCAGTACTTC; CDR3 protein: CASSPGLRSYEQYF
V gene: TRBV5-6; clone size: .; J gene: TRBJ1-3; D gene: .; CDR3 DNA: TGTGCCAGCAGCTTGGGTCAACTTCGCATTAACTCTGGAAACACCATATATTTT; CDR3 protein: CASSLGQLRINSGNTIYF
V gene: TRBV2; clone size: few; J gene: TRBJ2-7; D gene: TRBD2; CDR3 DNA: TGTGCCAGCATCGAAGGGCTAGCGGGGACCTACGAGCAGTACTTC; CDR3 protein: CASIEGLAGTYEQYF